These T cell receptor beta chains were read from a single sample in a study of blood T cells in healthy people across ages. Each CDR3 protein gets one entry after TCRdb re-called the 5' RACE reads with MiXCR. The data contain approximately 490,000 distinct CDR3 sequences, less than 25% of them singletons. The sample was also reused in another study, on T cells of mothers and their children.

Sequenced sample: blood. The receptor set was obtained from a boy younger than 18 in good health. Both conserved end residues are part of each CDR3. A D gene is named only where the DNA matches it firmly. Rows may omit the clone size; those that give it use once, few, many or a size class.

few,TRBV29-1,TRBJ2-1,TRBD1,CSVEARGRGNEQFF,TGCAGCGTTGAAGCCAGGGGGCGCGGGAATGAGCAGTTCTTC
few,TRBV7-9,TRBJ2-7,NA,CASSLVFGDEQYF,TGTGCCAGCAGCTTAGTATTCGGGGACGAGCAGTACTTC
NA,TRBV12-3/TRBV12-4,TRBJ2-7,NA,CASSLSPRVREQYF,TGTGCCAGCAGTCTATCCCCCCGTGTGCGCGAGCAGTACTTC
few,TRBV6-5,TRBJ2-5,NA,CASSYYIGGRQETQYF,TGTGCCAGCAGTTATTATATCGGGGGTCGGCAAGAGACCCAGTACTTC
NA,TRBV28,TRBJ2-5,NA,CASTREWETQYF,TGTGCCAGCACCCGGGAATGGGAGACCCAGTACTTC
few,TRBV20-1,TRBJ2-5,NA,CSSRAGRETQYF,TGCAGTTCGAGGGCAGGGAGGGAGACCCAGTACTTC
NA,TRBV30,TRBJ2-1,NA,CASREVAGWLNEQFF,TGTGCCTCGAGGGAGGTCGCGGGATGGCTCAATGAGCAGTTCTTC
few,TRBV4-3,TRBJ1-5,NA,CASSQEDSGEPQHF,TGCGCCAGCAGCCAAGAGGACTCCGGGGAGCCCCAGCATTTT
many,TRBV7-2,TRBJ2-5,TRBD2,CASSLARAGGQETQYF,TGTGCCAGCAGCTTAGCGCGTGCGGGGGGGCAAGAGACCCAGTACTTC
few,TRBV7-2,TRBJ2-5,NA,CASSLEVGKETQYF,TGTGCCAGCAGCTTAGAAGTAGGGAAAGAGACCCAGTACTTC
NA,TRBV6-6,TRBJ2-7,NA,CASSPPGPRFYEQYF,TGTGCCAGCAGTCCCCCGGGTCCTAGATTCTACGAGCAGTACTTC
NA,TRBV12-3/TRBV12-4,TRBJ2-5,NA,CASSSSRESGETQYF,TGTGCCAGCAGTTCCTCCAGGGAAAGTGGGGAGACCCAGTACTTC
NA,TRBV7-9,TRBJ1-1,NA,CASSLGTGEAFF,TGTGCCAGCAGCTTAGGTACAGGAGAAGCTTTCTTT
NA,TRBV20-1,TRBJ1-2,NA,CSAAYRVGYGYTF,TGCAGTGCCGCCTACAGGGTCGGCTATGGCTACACCTTC
NA,TRBV4-3,TRBJ1-2,NA,CASSQDWGGRGYTF,TGCGCCAGCAGCCAAGATTGGGGGGGAAGGGGCTACACCTTC
NA,TRBV7-2,TRBJ2-5,TRBD1,CASSSQQGGGETQYF,TGTGCCAGCAGCTCGCAACAGGGGGGCGGAGAGACCCAGTACTTC
few,TRBV28,TRBJ2-7,NA,CASSSRRDLYEQYF,TGTGCCAGCAGTTCCCGACGGGACCTCTACGAGCAGTACTTC